Listed below are T cell receptor beta chains from one sample, sequenced in a study of shared clonotypes between healthy human individuals. The assay was immunoSEQ multiplex PCR, and TCRdb's table has in-frame clones only and misses some. The profile covers about 580,000 clones, with 95% to 98% appearing a single time and approximately 0.3% taken by the ten largest. Sequencing was carried out using naive CD8+ T cells sorted from blood. The receptors originated from a man aged 25 to 40 in good health. Each CDR3 is given with its conserved first and last residue. D genes are given only for firm matches. The listing skips clone size in some rows; elsewhere it reads once, few, many or a size class.

DNA	CDR3	size	D	V	J
TGTGCCAGCAGCGTGGCGGACTCCAACTTCTACGAGCAGTACTTC	CASSVADSNFYEQYF	once	NA	TRBV9	TRBJ2-7
TGTGCCAGCAGCTTAGATGGCTCCCCGGGCTACGAGCAGTACTTC	CASSLDGSPGYEQYF	NA	NA	TRBV11-2	TRBJ2-7
TGCAGCGCTATGGAGTCTAACTATGGCTACACCTTC	CSAMESNYGYTF	NA	NA	TRBV29-1	TRBJ1-2
TGTGCCAGCAGCGCTACAAATTACTACGAGCAGTACTTC	CASSATNYYEQYF	NA	NA	TRBV5-6	TRBJ2-7
TGTGCCAGCAGTGAAGCCGGGACTAGCGGCTTCACAGATACGCAGTATTTT	CASSEAGTSGFTDTQYF	NA	TRBD2	TRBV6-1	TRBJ2-3
TGTGCCAGTAGTCGATACTATGGCTACACCTTC	CASSRYYGYTF	few	NA	TRBV19	TRBJ1-2
TGTGCCAGCAGCTTAGCGGGGACAGGGAACACTGAAGCTTTCTTT	CASSLAGTGNTEAFF	NA	TRBD1	TRBV7-9	TRBJ1-1
TGTGCCAGCAGTGAAGCGATCGCGGGGTTCTATGGCTACACCTTC	CASSEAIAGFYGYTF	NA	NA	TRBV6-1	TRBJ1-2
TGTGCCACCAGCACCAACGGACTAGCGGGAGATGAGCAGTTCTTC	CATSTNGLAGDEQFF	NA	TRBD2	TRBV15	TRBJ2-1
TGTGCCAGCAGTTTATCGGCCGGGCTAGCCTACGAGCAGTACTTC	CASSLSAGLAYEQYF	NA	NA	TRBV27	TRBJ2-7
TGTGCCAGCAGTTCTAGGATGAACACTGAAGCTTTCTTT	CASSSRMNTEAFF	once	NA	TRBV27	TRBJ1-1
TGTGCCAGCAGCCAAGCCCGCGAGCAGTACTTC	CASSQAREQYF	few	NA	TRBV14	TRBJ2-7
TGTGCCTGGAGCACAACTAGCGGGGGATTCTACGAGCAGTACTTC	CAWSTTSGGFYEQYF	NA	TRBD2	TRBV30	TRBJ2-7
TGTGCCAGCAGAGAGGCGGGGAACACTGAAGCTTTCTTT	CASREAGNTEAFF	NA	NA	TRBV7-9	TRBJ1-1
TGTGCCAGCAGCGCGGGACTAGATTACGAGCAGTACTTC	CASSAGLDYEQYF	NA	TRBD2	TRBV9	TRBJ2-7
TGTGCCAGCAGCTTGCTAGGAAATAGCAATCAGCCCCAGCATTTT	CASSLLGNSNQPQHF	NA	NA	TRBV5-6	TRBJ1-5
TGTGCCAGCAGCTCCACTAGCGGGAGGGACACCGGGGAGCTGTTTTTT	CASSSTSGRDTGELFF	NA	TRBD2	TRBV7-7	TRBJ2-2
TGCGCCAGCAGTGTGGGACAGGGGGCCTACGAGCAGTACTTC	CASSVGQGAYEQYF	NA	TRBD1	TRBV10-1	TRBJ2-7
TGTGCCAGCTCACCAAATCTTAGCGGGAGGGTTTTCAATGAGCAGTTCTTC	CASSPNLSGRVFNEQFF	NA	TRBD2	TRBV18	TRBJ2-1
TGTGCCAGCATCGACCGCTCCTACGAGCAGTACTTC	CASIDRSYEQYF	NA	NA	TRBV2	TRBJ2-7
TGTGCCAGCACCGGAACAGGGGTAATCTACGAGCAGTACTTC	CASTGTGVIYEQYF	once	TRBD1	TRBV6-8	TRBJ2-7
TGCGCCAGCAGCCAAGAAAGCGTGCCGGCAGGAGCTTATGGCTACACCTTC	CASSQESVPAGAYGYTF	NA	NA	TRBV4-3	TRBJ1-2
TGTGCCAGCCATTCTACTAGCGGGAGCCCTTATAGTCGTCATGAGCAGTTCTTC	CASHSTSGSPYSRHEQFF	NA	TRBD2	TRBV27	TRBJ2-1
TGTGCCAGCAGCCCCACCATGAACACTGAAGCTTTCTTT	CASSPTMNTEAFF	NA	NA	TRBV7-6	TRBJ1-1
TGCGCCAGCAGCCAAGAAGGTAGCGGGTCCCTCCTCTCCTACGAGCAGTACTTC	CASSQEGSGSLLSYEQYF	once	TRBD2	TRBV4-1	TRBJ2-7
TGTGCCAGCAAGGGGACAGCGTACGAGCAGTACTTC	CASKGTAYEQYF	NA	TRBD1	TRBV2	TRBJ2-7
TGTGCCAGCAGTTTCGTAGCGGGAGGGAACAATGAGCAGTTCTTC	CASSFVAGGNNEQFF	NA	TRBD2	TRBV6-5	TRBJ2-1
TGTGCCAGCAGTTACGTTCTTGGGGATACGCAGTATTTT	CASSYVLGDTQYF	NA	NA	TRBV6-5	TRBJ2-3
TGTGCCAGCAGCAGAAGACTAGCGGGTGTCACCGGGGAGCTGTTTTTT	CASSRRLAGVTGELFF	NA	TRBD2	TRBV27	TRBJ2-2
TGTGCCAGCAGTTGGGGGTCCAATCAGCCCCAGCATTTT	CASSWGSNQPQHF	once	NA	TRBV27	TRBJ1-5
TGCGCCAGCAGCCGGGACGGAACCTACGAGCAGTACTTC	CASSRDGTYEQYF	NA	NA	TRBV4-1	TRBJ2-7
TGTGCCAGCAGTTTATGGGGCCCGGTCGGAAATCAGCCCCAGCATTTT	CASSLWGPVGNQPQHF	NA	NA	TRBV27	TRBJ1-5
TGTGCCAGCAGTCGGGGAGGGACCGGGGAGCTGTTTTTT	CASSRGGTGELFF	NA	TRBD2	TRBV2	TRBJ2-2
TGTGCCAGCAATCCGGGACAGGGGGCATACGAGCAGTACTTC	CASNPGQGAYEQYF	NA	TRBD1	TRBV27	TRBJ2-7
TGTGCCACCAGCCGCGAGGGGAGCTCCTACAATGAGCAGTTCTTC	CATSREGSSYNEQFF	NA	NA	TRBV15	TRBJ2-1
TGTGCCAGCTCACCATGGGAACGGGGTACCTACGAGCAGTACTTC	CASSPWERGTYEQYF	NA	NA	TRBV18	TRBJ2-7
TGTGCCAGCAGCAATCGGACCGATTTAGGGCCCCAGCATTTT	CASSNRTDLGPQHF	NA	NA	TRBV7-8	TRBJ1-5
TGTGCCAGCAGCCAAGACAGGGGCGGGGAGCAGTACTTC	CASSQDRGGEQYF	NA	NA	TRBV14	TRBJ2-7
TGTGCCAGCAGCTTGACGGTGAACACTGAAGCTTTCTTT	CASSLTVNTEAFF	NA	NA	TRBV7-2	TRBJ1-1
TGTGCCAGCAGCATTTCGCCGTTGGTTCCCTACGAGCAGTACTTC	CASSISPLVPYEQYF	NA	NA	TRBV5-5	TRBJ2-7
TGTGCCAGCAGCGAGGGCCTAATAACTCTGGGTAATGAAAAACTGTTTTTT	CASSEGLITLGNEKLFF	NA	NA	TRBV9	TRBJ1-4
TGTGCCAGTAGGGAGGACGGAATTTATGGCTACACCTTC	CASREDGIYGYTF	NA	NA	TRBV19	TRBJ1-2
TGTGCCTGGAGTGTGCGGGCCCTTAATCAGCCCCAGCATTTT	CAWSVRALNQPQHF	NA	NA	TRBV30	TRBJ1-5
TGCGCCAGCGCGGACAGGGCCACTAATGAAAAACTGTTTTTT	CASADRATNEKLFF	NA	TRBD1	TRBV5-1	TRBJ1-4
TGCAGCGTTGAAGATCGCGGTGGCAGGGTCTATGGCTACACCTTC	CSVEDRGGRVYGYTF	NA	NA	TRBV29-1	TRBJ1-2
TGTGCCAGCAGTGGACAGGGGAATAGAGCATACAATGAGCAGTTCTTC	CASSGQGNRAYNEQFF	NA	TRBD1	TRBV6-1	TRBJ2-1
TGCGCCAGCAGCCACCTCTATGGGCAGGGCCAAGAGACCCAGTACTTC	CASSHLYGQGQETQYF	NA	NA	TRBV4-1	TRBJ2-5
TGTGCCAGCAGCCCCGCCCCGGGACTAGCGGGAGCTTACAATGAGCAGTTCTTC	CASSPAPGLAGAYNEQFF	NA	TRBD2	TRBV7-3	TRBJ2-1
TGTGCCAGCAGCGTACAGACAGGACTGAACACTGAAGCTTTCTTT	CASSVQTGLNTEAFF	NA	NA	TRBV9	TRBJ1-1
TGTGCCATCAGTGAGTTTGGATCGCGGTCCTACAATGAGCAGTTCTTC	CAISEFGSRSYNEQFF	NA	NA	TRBV10-3	TRBJ2-1
TGTGCCAGCAGCCTGCGGGGAAGCTCCTACAATGAGCAGTTCTTC	CASSLRGSSYNEQFF	NA	NA	TRBV9	TRBJ2-1
TGTGCCAGCAGCTTAGGATTCGGAGGGCCTAGCACAGATACGCAGTATTTT	CASSLGFGGPSTDTQYF	NA	NA	TRBV11-3	TRBJ2-3
TGCGCCAGCAGCTTGAACAGGGGGCAGGACGAGCAGTACTTC	CASSLNRGQDEQYF	NA	TRBD1	TRBV5-1	TRBJ2-7
TGTGCCAGCAGTTACGAAAGAAGACTCAACTATGGCTACACCTTC	CASSYERRLNYGYTF	NA	NA	TRBV6-5	TRBJ1-2
TGTGCCATCAGTGCTACTAGCTCACAAACCACAGATACGCAGTATTTT	CAISATSSQTTDTQYF	NA	NA	TRBV10-3	TRBJ2-3
TGTGCCAGCAGCTTAACGGGAGGGGGAGATACGCAGTATTTT	CASSLTGGGDTQYF	NA	TRBD2	TRBV7-9	TRBJ2-3
TGTGCCAGCAGCTTAGGGACATACGGCGAGGGACAGAACTATGGCTACACCTTC	CASSLGTYGEGQNYGYTF	NA	TRBD1	TRBV7-2	TRBJ1-2